A single sample is the source of the 9 T cell receptor beta chains below, sequenced in a study of OX40 agonist ivuxolimab in advanced cancers. Clones were sequenced by immunoSEQ multiplex PCR, and TCRdb holds only the in-frame ones, with some missing. Of about 75,000 clones listed, roughly 90% were seen once; the top ten hold around 0.39%. This material consisted of CD4+ or CD8+ T cells sorted from blood, taken in a trial of the OX40 agonist ivuxolimab. Source of these receptors: an adult with an advanced solid tumor such as melanoma, head and neck, liver or kidney cancer.

The chain couples TRBV29-1 to TRBJ2-7, with 9 bases aligning to TRBD2. The CDR3 spans 14 residues. V shed 6 bases, J shed 2 bases, and the junction held 8 bases outside the gene matches. The germline V gene has CDR1 SQVTM and CDR2 ANQGSEA. CDR3 region: CSVQSGGFPYEQYF. CDR3 sequence (DNA): TGCAGCGTCCAAAGCGGGGGGTTTCCCTACGAGCAGTACTTC.

The gene calls are TRBV5-1 and TRBJ1-1; D is unclear. Germline lookup yields CDR1 SGHRS and CDR2 YFSETQ. V lost 0 bases to trimming and J lost 3 bases, with 6 bases between them. The CDR3 is 13 amino acids. This CDR3 reads CASSLEAYTEAFF. CDR3 DNA: TGCGCCAGCAGCTTGGAGGCCTACACTGAAGCTTTCTTT.

There are a few counts of this clone. The rearrangement links TRBV6-5 to TRBJ1-6; no firm D call. Trimming shortened V by 2 bases and J by 9 bases, and 14 bases separated the two germline ends. The CDR3 spans 15 residues. Germline assignment: CDR1 MNHEY and CDR2 SVGAGI. The CDR3 bases are TGTGCCAGCAGTTACCAGGTGATAGGTCGTTCACCCCTCCACTTT. Translated: CASSYQVIGRSPLHF.

This chain joins TRBV28 and TRBJ1-2, with 11 bases identical to TRBD1. This CDR3 contains 15 residues. Trimming removed 10 bases from V and 5 bases from J; junction bases left unmatched: 12. Germline assignment: CDR1 MDHEN and CDR2 SYDVKM. The chain's CDR3 is CATLPEDRGLYGYTF. CDR3 nucleotide sequence: TGTGCCACCCTCCCTGAGGACAGGGGGCTTTATGGCTACACCTTC.

This sequence joins TRBV11-1 and TRBJ2-5, with TRBD1 matching over 12 bases. CDR1 SGHAT and CDR2 FQDESV come from the germline V gene (reference sequence). There are 15 residues in the CDR3. V gave up 5 bases and J gave up 5 bases; unmatched junction bases: 6. CDR3 residues: CASSEGQGAVETQYF. The DNA of the CDR3 is TGTGCCAGCAGCGAGGGACAGGGGGCAGTGGAGACCCAGTACTTC.

The chain recombines TRBV7-8 with TRBJ2-3, with 9 bases lining up with TRBD1. V was pared by 5 bases and J by 5 bases, with 8 bases of the junction left unmatched. CDR1 SGHVS and CDR2 FQNEAQ come from the germline V gene. This CDR3 has 15 residues. CDR3: CASSPRDRVGDTQYF. CDR3 DNA: TGTGCCAGCAGCCCCCGGGACAGGGTGGGAGATACGCAGTATTTT.

CDR3 sequence: CASSTRTSGGGQTQYF. CDR3 bases: TGTGCCAGCAGCACACGGACTAGCGGGGGAGGACAGACCCAGTACTTC. The rearrangement joins TRBV11-1 to TRBJ2-5; TRBD2 matches at 13 bases. V shed 5 bases, J shed 6 bases, and the junction held 9 bases outside the gene matches. Germline assignment: CDR1 SGHAT and CDR2 FQDESV (reference sequence). The CDR3 sequence is 16 residues long.

This rearrangement joins TRBV11-2 to TRBJ2-2; possibly TRBD1 or TRBD2 for D (5 bases each). This CDR3 has 16 residues. CDR1 and CDR2 from the germline V gene are SGHAT and FQNNGV. Trimming removed 0 bases at V and 6 bases at J, with 14 bases between. CDR3 sequence reads: CASSLDPGTGSGELFF. Here the CDR3 DNA reads TGTGCCAGCAGCTTAGACCCGGGGACGGGATCCGGGGAGCTGTTTTTT. Combining the CDR3 with reference TRBV11-2 and TRBJ2-2 gives the whole variable domain EAGVAQSPRYKIIEKRQSVAFWCNPISGHATLYWYQQILGQGPKLLIQFQNNGVVDDSQLPKDRFSAERLKGVDSTLKIQPAKLEDSAVYLCASSLDPGTGSGELFFGEGSRLTVL.

This clone has just one count. The CDR3 region has the DNA TGTGCCAGCAGCATAACGTCTGGGAACTTGGGTGGCTACACCTTC. Protein sequence: CASSITSGNLGGYTF. The chain couples TRBV7-2 to TRBJ1-2; D not resolved. The germline V gene has CDR1 SGHTA and CDR2 FQGNSA. Trimming stripped 5 bases from V and 7 bases from J, with 20 bases between. This CDR3 region has 15 residues.